The 27 T cell receptor beta chains listed next were all sequenced from one sample in a study of cytomegalovirus exposure and HLA in healthy donors. It was with 60 Vbeta and 13 Jbeta primers that the PCR ran. The repertoire was sequenced with immunoSEQ multiplex PCR; TCRdb's copy has only in-frame clones and lacks some. The sample shows under 200,000 clones, approximately 80% of them seen only once. Sequenced sample: PBMCs. The receptor set was obtained from a man aged 50 to 60 in good health and CMV-seropositive.

The chain combines TRBV4-2 with TRBJ2-5; perhaps TRBD2 as D (5 bases). This CDR3 contains 16 residues. V gave up 1 base and J gave up 0 bases, with 12 bases separating them. Germline V gene lookup returns CDR1 LGHNA and CDR2 YNFKEQ. The CDR3 DNA reads TGTGCCAGCAGCCAAGGGATTGGGCGGGACCAAGAGACCCAGTACTTC. Translation: CASSQGIGRDQETQYF.

The CDR3: CASSVGLIGGVGETQYF. The CDR3 nucleotides are TGTGCCAGCAGCGTAGGTTTAATCGGGGGGGTCGGGGAGACCCAGTACTTC. The chain is built from TRBV9 and TRBJ2-5; 8 nucleotides align to TRBD2. J was trimmed by 5 bases and V by 0 bases; bases with no gene match: 12. Germline V gene sequence: CDR1 SGDLS, CDR2 YYNGEE. The CDR3 is 17 residues long.

The chain links TRBV29-1 to TRBJ1-4; 7 bases are a match to TRBD1. The ends lost 5 bases at V and 5 bases at J; junction bases unmatched: 5. The germline gives CDR1 SQVTM, CDR2 ANQGSEA. This CDR3 is built from 13 residues. CDR3 sequence: CSVLSGGNEKLFF. For the CDR3, the DNA is TGCAGCGTTTTGTCAGGGGGGAATGAAAAACTGTTTTTT.

The chain combines TRBV9 with TRBJ2-5, with 14 bases fitting TRBD2. Germline loops: CDR1 SGDLS, CDR2 YYNGEE. The J segment lost 4 bases and the V segment lost 0 bases, leaving 8 bases of the junction unmatched. The CDR3 consists of 18 residues. The CDR3 coding sequence is TGTGCCAGCAGCGTAGGGGGACTAGCGGGGGCCGGGGGAGAGACCCAGTACTTC. It codes for CASSVGGLAGAGGETQYF.

The rearrangement uses TRBV28 and TRBJ1-2, with D maybe TRBD1 (6 bases). Germline V gives CDR1 MDHEN, CDR2 SYDVKM. CDR3 length: 15 residues. The V end lost 4 bases, the J end lost 5 bases, and 17 bases lay between the germline ends. The CDR3 here is CASSSNRVPWYGYTF. The CDR3 DNA follows: TGTGCCAGCAGTTCAAACAGGGTGCCGTGGTATGGCTACACCTTC.

The chain combines TRBV28 with TRBJ2-3; 7 bases map to TRBD1. The germline V gene has CDR1 MDHEN and CDR2 SYDVKM. The V segment lost 6 bases and the J segment 2 bases; nucleotides outside the gene matches: 11. This CDR3 has 16 amino acids. The DNA for the CDR3 is TGTGCCAGCAGGGTGGCTCCGGGACAGCCCACAGATACGCAGTATTTT. Amino acids: CASRVAPGQPTDTQYF.

The chain employs TRBV6-1 and TRBJ2-3; the D gene is possibly TRBD2 (7 bases). Trimming removed 1 base from V and 2 bases from J, with 31 bases in between. The germline gives CDR1 MNHNS, CDR2 SASEGT. The CDR3 is 22 residues long. The CDR3 DNA reads as TGTGCCAGCAGTGAAGTATCGGTGGGGGGGGCCCCACTGCGGGGGCTCACAGATACGCAGTATTTT. Encoded protein: CASSEVSVGGAPLRGLTDTQYF.

This chain links TRBV5-1 with TRBJ1-1; the D is unclear. V was cut by 4 bases and J by 6 bases, with 16 bases left in between. CDR1 and CDR2 (germline): SGHRS, YFSETQ. The CDR3 spans 14 residues. In DNA form, the CDR3 reads TGCGCCAGCAGCGTACGGACTCTAGGGTCTGAAGCTTTCTTT. It specifies CASSVRTLGSEAFF.

This chain links TRBV27 with TRBJ2-5, with D possibly being TRBD1 (6 bases). CDR3 length: 15 amino acids. V was pared by 4 bases and J by 1 base, with 13 bases between. The germline CDR1 and CDR2 sequences are MNHEY and SMNVEV (reference sequence). This CDR3 reads CASSYKGQIQETQYF. The CDR3 DNA reads as TGTGCCAGCAGTTACAAGGGACAAATCCAAGAGACCCAGTACTTC.

The chain employs TRBV28 and TRBJ2-7; unclear D gene. With 3 bases removed from V and 5 bases from J, the gap between germline ends came to 8 bases. Germline loops: CDR1 MDHEN, CDR2 SYDVKM. CDR3 length equals 12 residues. The CDR3 is CASSLYSDEQYF. The DNA of the CDR3 is TGTGCCAGCAGTTTGTATTCGGACGAGCAGTACTTC.

The chain couples TRBV5-8 to TRBJ1-4, with 8 bases that match TRBD1. Germline V gene sequence: CDR1 SGHTS, CDR2 YDEGEE. This CDR3 spans 16 amino acids. V lost 4 bases to trimming and J lost 0 bases; unmatched junction nucleotides: 5. This CDR3 is CASSRTGTATNEKLFF. The DNA of the CDR3 is TGTGCCAGCAGCAGGACAGGGACGGCAACTAATGAAAAACTGTTTTTT. The full variable domain, in which reference TRBV5-8 and TRBJ1-4 provide the parts outside the CDR3, is EAGVTQSPTHLIKTRGQQATLRCSPISGHTSVYWYQQALGLGLQFLLWYDEGEERNRGNFPPRFSGRQFPNYSSELNVNALELEDSALYLCASSRTGTATNEKLFFGSGTQLSVL.

The J gene is TRBJ1-1, the V gene TRBV11-2; D may be TRBD1 (6 bases). Trimming stripped 5 bases from V and 11 bases from J, with 27 bases between. The CDR3 sequence is 16 residues long. Looked up from germline, CDR1 is SGHAT and CDR2 is FQNNGV. The CDR3 nucleotides are TGTGCCAGCAGCCGAGACAGGCTTGTCAGTCCCGGGGAGGCTTTCTTT. It encodes CASSRDRLVSPGEAFF.

CDR3 residues: CATLEQAGSGEQYF. The CDR3 DNA reads as TGTGCCACCCTTGAGCAGGCGGGTTCCGGAGAGCAGTACTTC. V is TRBV6-1 and J is TRBJ2-7, with D possibly TRBD2 on 5 matching bases. Germline V gene lookup returns CDR1 MNHNS and CDR2 SASEGT. V was clipped by 10 bases and J by 7 bases, with 23 bases between them. The CDR3 length is 14 residues.

The chain carries TRBV27 and TRBJ1-5, with D possibly TRBD1 on 5 matching bases. With 8 bases removed from V and 4 bases from J, the gap between germline ends came to 15 bases. The CDR3 sequence is 14 residues long. The germline gives CDR1 MNHEY, CDR2 SMNVEV (reference sequence). In DNA, the CDR3 is TGTGCCAGCGGGTGGGCAGGGATGAATCAGCCCCAGCATTTT. This gives the protein CASGWAGMNQPQHF.

The J gene is TRBJ1-2, the V gene TRBV2; TRBD1 aligns across 7 bases. V shed 6 bases, J shed 1 base, and the junction held 5 bases outside the gene matches. In germline, CDR1 is SNHLY, CDR2 FYNNEI. The CDR3 sequence is 14 residues long. In DNA form, the CDR3 reads TGTGCCAGCAGACCGGGACAGCTTAACTATGGCTACACCTTC. Translating it yields CASRPGQLNYGYTF.

This chain connects TRBV4-3 to TRBJ1-1, with a tentative D call TRBD1 (5 bases). Germline V gene sequence: CDR1 LGHNA, CDR2 YSLEER. Trimming stripped 0 bases from V and 5 bases from J, with 13 bases between. The CDR3 extends over 15 amino acids. CDR3 sequence (DNA): TGCGCCAGCAGCCAAGATCGGTGGGGGGAAACTGAAGCTTTCTTT. The encoded protein is CASSQDRWGETEAFF.

This chain links TRBV18 with TRBJ1-6, with 8 bases matching TRBD1. There are 14 residues in the CDR3. Germline CDR1 is KGHSH and CDR2 is LQKENI. Trimming removed 3 bases from V and 6 bases from J; junction bases left unmatched: 1. The CDR3 is CASSPDRVNSPLHF. CDR3 sequence (DNA): TGTGCCAGCTCACCGGACAGGGTTAATTCACCCCTCCACTTT.

The chain combines TRBV5-4 with TRBJ1-1; 11 nucleotides align to TRBD1. Germline loops: CDR1 SGHNT, CDR2 YYREEE (reference sequence). V shed 5 bases and J 0 bases; nucleotides not matched to a gene: 3. This CDR3 is 15 amino acids long. The CDR3 bases are TGTGCCAGCAGGGACAGGGGGCGTATGAACACTGAAGCTTTCTTT. Encoded protein: CASRDRGRMNTEAFF.

This chain links TRBV11-2 with TRBJ2-3; D unclear. CDR1 and CDR2 (germline): SGHAT, FQNNGV. The germline V and J ends were trimmed by 4 bases and 2 bases, with 10 bases remaining between them. The CDR3 sequence is 14 residues long. In nucleotides, the CDR3 is TGTGCCAGCAGCTCCTTTCAGGACACAGATACGCAGTATTTT. Its protein product is CASSSFQDTDTQYF.

V and J are TRBV5-1 and TRBJ2-7, with 9 bases that match TRBD1. The CDR3 sequence is 12 residues long. V lost 4 bases, J lost 12 bases, and 8 bases stayed unmatched. Germline V gene lookup returns CDR1 SGHRS and CDR2 YFSETQ. The CDR3: CASSPGQGILYF. The CDR3 bases are TGCGCCAGCAGCCCGGGACAGGGTATTCTGTACTTC.

The V call is TRBV28, the J call TRBJ2-2; TRBD1 might be the D (6 bases). Trimming took off 5 bases at V and 3 bases at J, with 7 bases between the two ends. This CDR3 is 13 amino acids long. In germline, CDR1 is MDHEN, CDR2 SYDVKM. CDR3 sequence: CASSRTDTGELFF. The CDR3 nucleotides read TGTGCCAGCAGTAGGACAGACACCGGGGAGCTGTTTTTT.

This clone was observed once. This rearrangement joins TRBV9 to TRBJ2-5, with TRBD2 as a possible D gene (5 bases). Trimming cost V 0 bases and J 4 bases, with 7 bases left between them. The CDR3 runs to 13 residues. CDR1 is SGDLS, CDR2 YYNGEE, per germline. Here the CDR3 reads CASSVGGVETQYF. CDR3 sequence (DNA): TGTGCCAGCAGCGTAGGGGGAGTAGAGACCCAGTACTTC.

V gene TRBV5-4 combines with J gene TRBJ1-1, with D perhaps TRBD1 (6 bases). The CDR3 is 15 residues long. Deletions cut 4 bases from V and 4 bases from J, with 17 bases between. Per germline, CDR1 SGHNT and CDR2 YYREEE (reference sequence). DNA of the CDR3: TGTGCCAGCAGCCCCCGAGCGAGGGGGACCACTGAAGCTTTCTTT. This codes for CASSPRARGTTEAFF. Filled out from reference TRBV5-4 and TRBJ1-1, the complete variable domain reads ETGVTQSPTHLIKTRGQQVTLRCSSQSGHNTVSWYQQALGQGPQFIFQYYREEENGRGNFPPRFSGLQFPNYSSELNVNALELDDSALYLCASSPRARGTTEAFFGQGTRLTVV.

The rearrangement links TRBV19 to TRBJ1-5, with D perhaps matching TRBD1 (6 bases). V was pared by 3 bases and J by 6 bases, with 21 bases between. The CDR3 contains 17 residues. The V gene's germline CDR1 is LNHDA and CDR2 SQIVND (reference sequence). The CDR3 bases are TGTGCCAGTAGTATTCGGGGCGGGGGCGCGTCAGGTCAGCCCCAGCATTTT. It translates to CASSIRGGGASGQPQHF. Complete variable domain (other parts from reference TRBV19 and TRBJ1-5): DGGITQSPKYLFRKEGQNVTLSCEQNLNHDAMYWYRQDPGQGLRLIYYSQIVNDFQKGDIAEGYSVSREKKESFPLTVTSAQKNPTAFYLCASSIRGGGASGQPQHFGDGTRLSIL.

CDR3 region: CASSQDRGIYGYTF. DNA for the CDR3: TGCGCCAGCAGCCAAGATCGGGGAATCTATGGCTACACCTTC. The chain carries TRBV4-3 and TRBJ1-2; D is unclear. V was cut by 0 bases and J by 4 bases, with 9 bases left in between. The CDR3 length is 14 residues. In germline, CDR1 is LGHNA, CDR2 YSLEER.

This sequence joins TRBV28 and TRBJ2-2; 8 bases map to TRBD1. J gave up 7 bases and V 2 bases, and 9 bases lay outside the gene matches. CDR1 is MDHEN, CDR2 SYDVKM, per germline. The CDR3 totals 16 residues. The CDR3 bases are TGTGCCAGCAGTTTACGGTCAGGGGGCGTGAGCGGGGAGCTGTTTTTT. This codes for CASSLRSGGVSGELFF.

The gene calls are TRBV29-1 and TRBJ1-5; TRBD1 might be the D (5 bases). The CDR3 extends over 13 amino acids. Deletions cut 5 bases from V and 0 bases from J, with 8 bases between. Germline CDR1 SQVTM, CDR2 ANQGSEA. The CDR3: CSVSDSSNQPQHF. The DNA for the CDR3 is TGCAGCGTTTCCGACAGTAGCAATCAGCCCCAGCATTTT.